This T cell receptor beta chain was documented in a study of T cells after yellow fever vaccination. Study information: With SMART-Seq v4 Ultra Low Input, the fractions containing low cell numbers were prepared.

Trimming pared 0 bases from V and 4 bases from J, leaving 11 bases between. This CDR3 contains 14 residues. CDR1 SGHRS and CDR2 YFSETQ come from the germline V gene. A note on this clonotype: Its antigen is unknown.

TCRdb reanalysed the 5' RACE reads using MiXCR and keeps one entry per CDR3 protein. The data show under 600,000 distinct CDR3 sequences, 20% to 25% seen once. The study, taken as a whole, reports: By day 5 rather than day 15, the secondary response had peaked, though it was weaker. Abundant contaminating clonotypes from the bulk population could appear in FACS-sorted repertoires. Reappearance after the booster was seen for most primary-vaccination clones, at 95% to 97% CD4 and less than 90% CD8.

V gene TRBV5-1 combines with J gene TRBJ2-7; D is uncertain. This sample comprised PBMCs, obtained 20 to 25 days after the first yellow fever vaccination. This TCR derives from a man younger than 35 who received the YFV17D yellow fever vaccine. The CDR3 bases are TGCGCCAGCAGCTTGGACAGCGAAACGTACGAGCAGTACTTC. It codes for CASSLDSETYEQYF.